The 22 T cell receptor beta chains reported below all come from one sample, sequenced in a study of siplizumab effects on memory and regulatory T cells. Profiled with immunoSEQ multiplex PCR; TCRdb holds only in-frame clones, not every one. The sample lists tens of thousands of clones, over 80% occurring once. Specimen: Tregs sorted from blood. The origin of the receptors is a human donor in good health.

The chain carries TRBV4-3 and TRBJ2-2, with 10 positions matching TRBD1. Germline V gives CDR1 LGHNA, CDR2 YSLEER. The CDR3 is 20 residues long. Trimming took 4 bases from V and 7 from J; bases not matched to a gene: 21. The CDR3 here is CASSRTYPRRQGAQYGELFF. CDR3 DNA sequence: TGCGCCAGCAGCCGGACCTATCCACGTCGACAGGGGGCGCAATACGGGGAGCTGTTTTTT.

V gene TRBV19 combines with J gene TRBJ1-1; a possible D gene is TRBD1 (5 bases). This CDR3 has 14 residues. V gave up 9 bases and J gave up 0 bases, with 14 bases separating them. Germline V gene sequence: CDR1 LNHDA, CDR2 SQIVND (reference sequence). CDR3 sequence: CASKRQTLNTEAFF. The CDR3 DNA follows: TGTGCCAGCAAAAGACAGACCCTGAACACTGAAGCTTTCTTT.

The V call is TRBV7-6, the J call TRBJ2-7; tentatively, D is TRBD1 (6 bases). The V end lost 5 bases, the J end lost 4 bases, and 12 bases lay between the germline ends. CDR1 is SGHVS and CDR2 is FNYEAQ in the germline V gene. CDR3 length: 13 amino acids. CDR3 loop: CASSQVQGYEQYF. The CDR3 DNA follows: TGTGCCAGCAGCCAGGTACAGGGATACGAGCAGTACTTC.

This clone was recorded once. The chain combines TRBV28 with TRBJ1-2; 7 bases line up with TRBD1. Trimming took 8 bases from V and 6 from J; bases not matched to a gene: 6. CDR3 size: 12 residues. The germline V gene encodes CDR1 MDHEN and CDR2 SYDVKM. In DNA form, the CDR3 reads TGTGCCAGCGGGAAGGGGGCGCATGGCTACACCTTC. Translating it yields CASGKGAHGYTF.

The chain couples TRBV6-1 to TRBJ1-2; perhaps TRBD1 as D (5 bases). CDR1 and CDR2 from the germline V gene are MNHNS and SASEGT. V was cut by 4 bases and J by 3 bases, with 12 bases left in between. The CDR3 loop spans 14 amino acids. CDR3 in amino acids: CASSAGPADYGYTF. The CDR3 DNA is TGTGCCAGCAGTGCGGGGCCAGCTGACTATGGCTACACCTTC.

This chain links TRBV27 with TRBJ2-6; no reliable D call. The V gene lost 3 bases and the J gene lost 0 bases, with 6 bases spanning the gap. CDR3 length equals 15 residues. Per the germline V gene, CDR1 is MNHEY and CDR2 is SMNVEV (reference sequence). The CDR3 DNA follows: TGTGCCAGCAGTTTCCGGAACTCTGGGGCCAACGTCCTGACTTTC. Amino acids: CASSFRNSGANVLTF.

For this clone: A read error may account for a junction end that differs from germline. Here the CDR3 DNA reads TGTGCCAGCAGTGTCCTCCCTCTGGGGCGATTCTTC. As protein: CASSVLPLGRFF. The chain links TRBV2 to TRBJ1-2; tentative D call: TRBD1 (5 bases). The CDR3 is made up of 12 amino acids. Germline V gene data show CDR1 as SNHLY and CDR2 as FYNNEI.

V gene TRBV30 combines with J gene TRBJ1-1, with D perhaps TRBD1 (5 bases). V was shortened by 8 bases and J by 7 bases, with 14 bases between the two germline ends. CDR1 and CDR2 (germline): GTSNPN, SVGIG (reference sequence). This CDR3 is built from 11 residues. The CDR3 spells CAPRGGGEAFF. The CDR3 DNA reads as TGTGCCCCGAGGGGCGGGGGTGAAGCTTTCTTT. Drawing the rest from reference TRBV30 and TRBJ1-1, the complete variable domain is SQTIHQWPATLVQPVGSPLSLECTVEGTSNPNLYWYRQAAGRGLQLLFYSVGIGQISSEVPQNLSASRPQDRQFILSSKKLLLSDSGFYLCAPRGGGEAFFGQGTRLTVV.

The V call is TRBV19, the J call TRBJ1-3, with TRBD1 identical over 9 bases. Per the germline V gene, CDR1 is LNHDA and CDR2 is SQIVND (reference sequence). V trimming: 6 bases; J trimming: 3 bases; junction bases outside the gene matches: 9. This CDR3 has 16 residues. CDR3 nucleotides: TGTGCCAGTAGGCCGAAGACAGGGGGTCTTGGAAACACCATATATTTT. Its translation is CASRPKTGGLGNTIYF.

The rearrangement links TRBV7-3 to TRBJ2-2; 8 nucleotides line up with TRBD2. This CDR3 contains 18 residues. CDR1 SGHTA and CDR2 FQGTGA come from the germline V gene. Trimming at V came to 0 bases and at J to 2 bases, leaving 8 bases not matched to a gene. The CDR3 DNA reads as TGTGCCAGCAGCTTAACTTCCGGGGGGGCCTACAACACCGGGGAGCTGTTTTTT. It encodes CASSLTSGGAYNTGELFF.

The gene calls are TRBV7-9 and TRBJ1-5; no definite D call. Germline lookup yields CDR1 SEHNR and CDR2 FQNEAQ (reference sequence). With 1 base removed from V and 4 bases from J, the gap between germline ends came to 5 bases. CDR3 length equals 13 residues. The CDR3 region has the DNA TGTGCCAGCAGCTTAGATGGGAATCAGCCCCAGCATTTT. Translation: CASSLDGNQPQHF. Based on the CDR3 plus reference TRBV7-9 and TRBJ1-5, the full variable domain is DTGVSQNPRHKITKRGQNVTFRCDPISEHNRLYWYRQTLGQGPEFLTYFQNEAQLEKSRLLSDRFSAERPKGSFSTLEIQRTEQGDSAMYLCASSLDGNQPQHFGDGTRLSIL.

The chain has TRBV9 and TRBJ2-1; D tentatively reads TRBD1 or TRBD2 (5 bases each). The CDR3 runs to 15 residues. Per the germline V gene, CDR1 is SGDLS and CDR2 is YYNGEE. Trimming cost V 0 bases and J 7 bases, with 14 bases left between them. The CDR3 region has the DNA TGTGCCAGCAGCGTAGCTTTACCGGGGCGGAATGAGCAGTTCTTC. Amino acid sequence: CASSVALPGRNEQFF.

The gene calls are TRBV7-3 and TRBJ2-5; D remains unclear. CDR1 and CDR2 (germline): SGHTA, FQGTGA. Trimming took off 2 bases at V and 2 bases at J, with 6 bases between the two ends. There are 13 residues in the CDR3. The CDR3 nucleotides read TGTGCCAGCAGCTTACCAGGACAAGAGACCCAGTACTTC. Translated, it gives CASSLPGQETQYF. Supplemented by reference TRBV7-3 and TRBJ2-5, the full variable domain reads GAGVSQTPSNKVTEKGKYVELRCDPISGHTALYWYRQSLGQGPEFLIYFQGTGAADDSGLPNDRFFAVRPEGSVSTLKIQRTERGDSAVYLCASSLPGQETQYFGPGTRLLVL.

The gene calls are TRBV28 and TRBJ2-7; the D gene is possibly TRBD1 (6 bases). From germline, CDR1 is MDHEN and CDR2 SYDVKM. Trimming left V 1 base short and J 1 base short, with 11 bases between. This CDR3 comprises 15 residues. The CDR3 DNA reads TGTGCCAGCAGTTTATTAAAGGGGGTATCCTACGAGCAGTACTTC. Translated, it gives CASSLLKGVSYEQYF. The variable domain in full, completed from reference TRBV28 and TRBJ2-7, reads DVKVTQSSRYLVKRTGEKVFLECVQDMDHENMFWYRQDPGLGLRLIYFSYDVKMKEKGDIPEGYSVSREKKERFSLILESASTNQTSMYLCASSLLKGVSYEQYFGPGTRLTVT.

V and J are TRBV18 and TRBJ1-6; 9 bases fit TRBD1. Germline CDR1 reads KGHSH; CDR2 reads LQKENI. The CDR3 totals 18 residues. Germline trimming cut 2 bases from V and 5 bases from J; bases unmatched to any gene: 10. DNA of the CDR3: TGTGCCAGCTCACCAAGGACAGGGGCAGGGGGACATAATTCACCCCTCCACTTT. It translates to CASSPRTGAGGHNSPLHF.

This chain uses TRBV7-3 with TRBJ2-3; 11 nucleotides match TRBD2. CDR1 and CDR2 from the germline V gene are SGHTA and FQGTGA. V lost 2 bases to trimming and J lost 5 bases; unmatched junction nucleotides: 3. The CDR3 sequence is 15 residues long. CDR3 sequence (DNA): TGTGCCAGCAGCTTATCTAGCGGGGGGCGAGATACGCAGTATTTT. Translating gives CASSLSSGGRDTQYF.

The CDR3 is CASSLADSRLNTEAFF. The CDR3 DNA reads TGTGCCAGCAGCTTAGCGGATAGCAGACTGAACACTGAAGCTTTCTTT. V usage is TRBV11-1 and J usage is TRBJ1-1; no clear D gene. The CDR3 totals 16 residues. Between the trimmed V and J ends, which lost 0 bases and 0 bases, there was a span of 11 bases. CDR1 and CDR2 (germline): SGHAT, FQDESV (reference sequence). The full variable domain, in which reference TRBV11-1 and TRBJ1-1 provide the parts outside the CDR3, is EAEVAQSPRYKITEKSQAVAFWCDPISGHATLYWYRQILGQGPELLVQFQDESVVDDSQLPKDRFSAERLKGVDSTLKIQPAELGDSAMYLCASSLADSRLNTEAFFGQGTRLTVV.

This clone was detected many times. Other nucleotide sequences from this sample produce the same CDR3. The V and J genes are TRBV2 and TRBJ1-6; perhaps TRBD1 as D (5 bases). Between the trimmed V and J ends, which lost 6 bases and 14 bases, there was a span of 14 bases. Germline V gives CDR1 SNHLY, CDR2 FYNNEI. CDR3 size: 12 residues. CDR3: CASRPQAISLHF. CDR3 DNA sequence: TGTGCCAGCAGGCCACAGGCAATCTCCCTCCACTTT.

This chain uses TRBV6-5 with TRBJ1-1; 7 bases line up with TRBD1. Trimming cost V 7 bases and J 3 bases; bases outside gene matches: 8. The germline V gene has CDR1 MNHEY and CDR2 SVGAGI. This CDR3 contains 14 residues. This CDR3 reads CASNHPQGDTEAFF. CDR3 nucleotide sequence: TGTGCCAGCAACCACCCCCAGGGGGACACTGAAGCTTTCTTT.

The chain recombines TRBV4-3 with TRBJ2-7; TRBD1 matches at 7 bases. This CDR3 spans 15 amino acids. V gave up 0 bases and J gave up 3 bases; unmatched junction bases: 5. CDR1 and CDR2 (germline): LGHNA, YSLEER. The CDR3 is CASSQEQGINYEQYF. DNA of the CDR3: TGCGCCAGCAGCCAAGAACAGGGGATCAACTACGAGCAGTACTTC.

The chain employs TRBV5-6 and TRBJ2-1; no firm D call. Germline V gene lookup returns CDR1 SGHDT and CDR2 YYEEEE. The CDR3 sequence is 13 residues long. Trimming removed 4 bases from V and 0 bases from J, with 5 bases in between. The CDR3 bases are TGTGCCAGCAGCACCCACTCCTACAATGAGCAGTTCTTC. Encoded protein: CASSTHSYNEQFF.

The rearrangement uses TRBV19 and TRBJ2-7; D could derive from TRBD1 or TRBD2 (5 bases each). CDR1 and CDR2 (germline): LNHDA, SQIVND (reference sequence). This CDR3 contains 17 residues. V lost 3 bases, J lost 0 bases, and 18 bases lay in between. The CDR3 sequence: CASSISLGRTSSYEQYF. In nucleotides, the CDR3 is TGTGCCAGTAGTATCTCCCTGGGACGTACCTCCTCCTACGAGCAGTACTTC.